This T cell receptor beta chain was recovered during a study of T cell responses to AZD1222 COVID-19 vaccine (dated by TCRdb to 2020 to 2023). Study-level background: AZD1222 recipients whose second dose came at about 4 weeks and those whose second dose came at about 12 weeks were combined into one group, since spike-specific TCR depth and breadth did not differ between the two schedules. Enrollment into the trials was organized by age into subgroups of 18-55, 56-69 and 70-plus years, and those subgroups contained about 150, 27 and 61 TCR-sequenced participants, respectively. A total of more than 230 trial participants underwent TCR sequencing, of whom 207 received two doses of AZD1222 and about 26 received two doses of the MenACWY control vaccine. What the study reported, not specific to this receptor: Most participants were white British and females outnumbered males, and the authors suggested that clonal diversity may have been underestimated. The vaccine-associated CD4 TCRs covered the entire spike protein, and the dominant responses fell in regions 160-218 and 743-854. The 56-69-year group was small, and its depth increase did not reach significance, likely because of low power. After two AZD1222 doses, spike-specific TCR breadth and depth were significantly higher than at day 0 and than in MenACWY recipients. Reportedly, almost half of the unique spike-specific TCRs recognized epitopes lying outside the regions that are mutated in the B.1.351 and B.1.1.7 variants. Because no day 14 peak-response samples were available, repertoires were characterized only after the peak T cell response. Conclusions about previously exposed vaccinees were limited because only six AZD1222 recipients were SARS-CoV-2 seropositive at baseline.

V is pruned by 4 bases and J by 9 bases, leaving 12 bases of the junction without a gene match. From the cysteine through the phenylalanine, the CDR3 covers 15 amino acids. Left in the record is the CDR3 DNA by itself, 45 bases read in frame from the first base. The germline V gene supplies CDR1 MNHEY and CDR2 SVGEGT. Worth noting for this clone: The antigen it recognizes is unknown. No much larger clone exists at a distance of one base, and base qualities are not known.

The CDR3 regions of human TCRbeta chains were subjected to immunosequencing. The authors' analysis ran thus. TCRs in the repertoires were compared against a reference library of SARS-CoV-2-specific TCRs that had been generated with the MIRA antigen-specificity platform. Breadth was defined as the fraction of unique TCRs that were SARS-CoV-2-associated, and depth was defined as the fraction of total T cells that were SARS-CoV-2-associated. Using the MIRA data, each spike-specific TCR was mapped to the spike region that the TCR reacts to and placed in a CD4 or CD8 class. Log10-transformed breadth and depth values were compared by one-way ANOVA with Sidak's multiple comparisons tests. In TCRdb, the immuneACCESS table is reduced to in-frame sequences with V and J assigned. These tables do not hold every clone; where another copy was compared, an unresolved V gene accounts for under half, and the others remain unexplained. V and J calls plus clone size are reproduced from that table; the DNA served to infer D and trimming. The sample includes some 150,000 clones, with 90% to 95% observed a single time. Under 2% of the sample is held by the ten biggest clonotypes.

What the time point label conveys for this sample: baseline before first vaccination. Vaccinee samples were obtained from the UK trials COV001 and COV002, which included a single-blind randomized controlled phase 2/3 trial of AZD1222 (ChAdOx1 nCoV-19) in healthy adults. For TCRbeta chain sequencing, PBMC samples were collected from trial participants at day 0 and at day 28 after the second dose. The sequencing here drew on peripheral blood, taken on day 0 of AZD1222 vaccination. The V and J segments used are TRBV6-2 or TRBV6-3 and TRBJ1-5; TRBD1 lines up with 7 middle nucleotides. This TCR was sampled from an adult in good health. The CDR3 region has the sequence CASSSTGTALWPQHF. The nucleotides are TGTGCCAGCAGTTCCACAGGGACAGCCCTTTGGCCCCAGCATTTT.